This TCR beta chain was sequenced during a study of a mutant IDH1 vaccine in newly diagnosed glioma. For the study at large: Vaccinations were initiated 4-6 weeks following radiotherapy alone, or were given together with temozolomide cycles. Patients were pretreated with radiotherapy, temozolomide, or both, mostly both.

TCRdb's table, derived via immunoSEQ multiplex PCR, lists solely in-frame clones and lacks some. The sample records some 49,000 clones, about 80% being singletons. With regard to this clone: The antigen is not known.

Time point: week 47, end of study. What each vaccine dose contained was 300 ug of mutant IDH1 20-mer peptide, accompanied by topical imiquimod. Patients were given eight vaccinations, scheduled in weeks 1, 3, 5, 7, 11, 15, 19 and 23. The study enrolled donors with new WHO grade 3 or 4 IDH1-mutant, ATRX-lost astrocytomas. The CDR3 consists of 14 residues. The germline gives CDR1 MGHDK, CDR2 SYGVNS. The receptor comes from a woman in her thirties or forties with glioma. Some clones in this sample may be carry-over from other donors' samples. The V gene is TRBV25-1, the J gene TRBJ2-5; either TRBD1 or TRBD2 may supply D (7 bases each). With the DNA end fitting TRBJ2-7 better, the J assignment may be wrong. This sample comprised PBMCs, obtained from a glioma patient whose treatment included an IDH1 peptide vaccine. This CDR3 is CASRPAGGAYEQYF. The CDR3 nucleotides read TGTGCCAGCAGACCCGCAGGGGGGGCCTACGAGCAGTACTTC.